The clone carrying this TCR beta chain showed up many times. Its antigen remains unknown. Clinical symptoms, serum thyroxine, TRAb, thyroid ultrasound and orbital computed tomography established diagnosis. The investigators amplified TCR beta CDR3 regions from RNA transcripts. Primed by the HTBI set, a first-round RT-PCR was run on the TCR CDR3. TCRdb reprocessed the multiplex PCR reads via MiXCR and lists one record per CDR3 protein. The table includes 470,000 or so distinct CDR3 sequences, 20% detected once. This entry comes from a study of T cells in Graves' hyperthyroidism and ophthalmopathy. CDR1 is SGHDN and CDR2 is FVKESK in the germline V gene. Unmatched junction bases numbered 8, after V lost 2 bases and J lost 5 bases. The length of the CDR3 is 15 residues. The study, taken as a whole, reports: A model of 13 V-J pairs discriminated ophthalmopathy from stable hyperthyroidism. Model output signaled ophthalmopathy a median 6.5 months ahead of onset.

Source material: blood. The receptor's source is a man between 18 and 35 years old with Graves' hyperthyroidism. This chain connects TRBV14 to TRBJ2-5; 7 bases are shared with TRBD1. The CDR3 here is CASSQQTGPQETQYF. In DNA, the CDR3 is TGTGCCAGCAGCCAACAGACAGGGCCTCAGGAGACCCAGTACTTC. Full variable domain (outside the CDR3, taken from reference TRBV14 and TRBJ2-5): EAGVTQFPSHSVIEKGQTVTLRCDPISGHDNLYWYRRVMGKEIKFLLHFVKESKQDESGMPNNRFLAERTGGTYSTLKVQPAELEDSGVYFCASSQQTGPQETQYFGPGTRLLVL.